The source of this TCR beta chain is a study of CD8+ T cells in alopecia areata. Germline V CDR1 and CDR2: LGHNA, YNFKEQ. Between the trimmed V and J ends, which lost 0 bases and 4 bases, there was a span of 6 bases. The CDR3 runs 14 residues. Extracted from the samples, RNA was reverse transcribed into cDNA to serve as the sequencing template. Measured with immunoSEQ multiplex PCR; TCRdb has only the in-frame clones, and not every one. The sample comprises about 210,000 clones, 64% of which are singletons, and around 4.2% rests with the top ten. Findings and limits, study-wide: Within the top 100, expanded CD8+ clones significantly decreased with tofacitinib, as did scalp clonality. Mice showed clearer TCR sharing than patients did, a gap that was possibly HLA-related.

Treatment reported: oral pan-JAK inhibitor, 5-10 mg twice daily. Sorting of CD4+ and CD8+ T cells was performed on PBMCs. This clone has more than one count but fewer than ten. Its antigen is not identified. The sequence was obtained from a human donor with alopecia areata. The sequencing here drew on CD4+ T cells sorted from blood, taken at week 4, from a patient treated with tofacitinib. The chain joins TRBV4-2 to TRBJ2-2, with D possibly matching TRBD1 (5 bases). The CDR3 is CASSQDQGTGELFF. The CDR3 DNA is TGTGCCAGCAGCCAAGATCAGGGCACCGGGGAGCTGTTTTTT.